The clone carrying this TCR beta chain occurred a few times. Antigen: not known. This record belongs to a study of Graves' ophthalmopathy and Graves' hyperthyroidism. General study points: Ophthalmopathy cases were distinguished from stable hyperthyroidism by a 13-signature model, reaching around 90% sensitivity and around 77% specificity. Most clonotypes expanded in thyroid above 0.001 frequency were present in blood too.

Eligible hyperthyroidism cases comprised new diagnoses of under 2 months' duration in individuals aged 18 to 65. In this cohort, patients with other autoimmune diseases, uncontrolled infections, pregnancy or lactation were excluded. This CDR3 comprises 15 residues. The germline V gene encodes CDR1 MGHRA and CDR2 YSYEKL. Trimming pared 3 bases from V and 5 bases from J, leaving 14 bases between. CDR3 regions of TCR beta were amplified from RNA transcripts. Second-round multiplex PCR came after a first-round RT-PCR that employed HTBI primers. TCRdb itself ran the multiplex PCR reads through MiXCR, one entry per CDR3 protein. The sample includes around 1.1 million distinct CDR3 sequences, 35% to 45% of them seen just once.

The material sequenced was peripheral blood or thyroid tissue (not recorded which). The clonotype was recovered from an adult man with Graves' hyperthyroidism. The V call is TRBV4-1, the J call TRBJ1-5, with D maybe TRBD1 (5 bases). The CDR3 bases are TGCGCCAGCAGCCAGTCGGCCCTGGGGGATCAGCCCCAGCATTTT. As protein: CASSQSALGDQPQHF.